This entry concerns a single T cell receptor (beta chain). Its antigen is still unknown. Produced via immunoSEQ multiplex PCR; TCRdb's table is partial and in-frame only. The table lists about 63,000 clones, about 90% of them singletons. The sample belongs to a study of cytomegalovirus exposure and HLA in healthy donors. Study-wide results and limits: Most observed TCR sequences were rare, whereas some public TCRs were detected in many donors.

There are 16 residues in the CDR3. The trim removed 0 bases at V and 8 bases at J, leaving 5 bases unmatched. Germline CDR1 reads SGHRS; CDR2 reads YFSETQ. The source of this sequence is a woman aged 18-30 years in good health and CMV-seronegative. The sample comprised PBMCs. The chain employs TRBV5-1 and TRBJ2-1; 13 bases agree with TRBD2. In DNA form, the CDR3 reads TGCGCCAGCAGCTTGGAGACTAGCGGGGGGATAGATGAGCAGTTCTTC. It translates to CASSLETSGGIDEQFF.